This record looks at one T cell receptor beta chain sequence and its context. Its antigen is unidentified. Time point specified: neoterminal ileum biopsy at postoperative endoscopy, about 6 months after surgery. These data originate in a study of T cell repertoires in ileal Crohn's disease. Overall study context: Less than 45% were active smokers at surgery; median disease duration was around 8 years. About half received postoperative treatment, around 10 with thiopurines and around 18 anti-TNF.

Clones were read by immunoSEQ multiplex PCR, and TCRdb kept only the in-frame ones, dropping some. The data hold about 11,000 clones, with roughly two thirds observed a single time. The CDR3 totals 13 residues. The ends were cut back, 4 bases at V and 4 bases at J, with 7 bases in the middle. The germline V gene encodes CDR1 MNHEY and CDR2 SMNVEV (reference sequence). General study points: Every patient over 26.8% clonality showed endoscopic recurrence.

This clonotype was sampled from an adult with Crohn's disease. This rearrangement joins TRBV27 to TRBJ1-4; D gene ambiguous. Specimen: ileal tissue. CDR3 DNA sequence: TGTGCCAGCAGTTCCCACTATAATGAAAAACTGTTTTTT. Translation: CASSSHYNEKLFF.